This is a list of T cell receptor beta chains from one sample in a study of lymphopenia after photon versus proton radiotherapy. Using immunoSEQ multiplex PCR, the repertoire was profiled, and TCRdb retains in-frame clones only, with some absent. The sample holds 150,000 to 200,000 clones; approximately 86% are singletons and the top ten take approximately 4.8%. The source material was peripheral blood, sampled from a patient treated with photon-based radiotherapy. The receptors come from a man aged 50 to 59 with gastric cancer. CDR3s include the opening cysteine and the closing phenylalanine or tryptophan. Fields, in order: D gene, CDR3 length, V gene, CDR3 protein. A D gene is named only where the DNA matches it firmly.

d_call: TRBD1; cdr3_length: 13; v_call: TRBV10-3; cdr3_aa: CAISESQGAGQYF
d_call: NA; cdr3_length: 14; v_call: TRBV29-1; cdr3_aa: CSVEDPATNEKLFF
d_call: TRBD1; cdr3_length: 17; v_call: TRBV5-1; cdr3_aa: CASFRQGVPGTTYEQYF
d_call: NA; cdr3_length: 16; v_call: TRBV10-1; cdr3_aa: CASSEGLTLAKNIQYF
d_call: NA; cdr3_length: 14; v_call: TRBV30; cdr3_aa: CAWSEFHQNTEAFF
d_call: TRBD2; cdr3_length: 18; v_call: TRBV9; cdr3_aa: CASSPWTSGSRGTDTQYF
d_call: NA; cdr3_length: 14; v_call: TRBV30; cdr3_aa: CAWLLEGNTGELFF
d_call: NA; cdr3_length: 12; v_call: TRBV10-3; cdr3_aa: CAIRSDYNEQFF
d_call: TRBD2; cdr3_length: 18; v_call: TRBV5-4; cdr3_aa: CASSPARGGGTNTGELFF
d_call: NA; cdr3_length: 14; v_call: TRBV5-6; cdr3_aa: CASSLGSLNQPQHF
d_call: NA; cdr3_length: 17; v_call: TRBV7-8; cdr3_aa: CASSLVEGGLAKNIQYF
d_call: NA; cdr3_length: 15; v_call: TRBV5-1; cdr3_aa: CASSEDSGGSYEQYF
d_call: TRBD2; cdr3_length: 16; v_call: TRBV11-2; cdr3_aa: CASSLAGTSGRAVQFF
d_call: TRBD1; cdr3_length: 16; v_call: TRBV27; cdr3_aa: CASSLSLYRDREGTFF
d_call: NA; cdr3_length: 14; v_call: TRBV19; cdr3_aa: CASTKGQFNTEAFF
d_call: NA; cdr3_length: 15; v_call: TRBV4-3; cdr3_aa: CASSQGTTPGETQYF
d_call: TRBD1; cdr3_length: 15; v_call: TRBV13; cdr3_aa: CASSLDRGQGNTIYF
d_call: NA; cdr3_length: 13; v_call: TRBV6-5; cdr3_aa: CASSWDTNYGYTF
d_call: TRBD2; cdr3_length: 17; v_call: TRBV4-2; cdr3_aa: CASSQIGGLAGLITQYF
d_call: NA; cdr3_length: 13; v_call: TRBV6-6; cdr3_aa: CASSPRTRDTQYF
d_call: NA; cdr3_length: 16; v_call: TRBV5-4; cdr3_aa: CASSLGGSSTNEKLFF
d_call: TRBD2; cdr3_length: 15; v_call: TRBV5-4; cdr3_aa: CASSLGSGRASEQFF
d_call: TRBD1; cdr3_length: 15; v_call: TRBV7-9; cdr3_aa: CASSSPGGVVYGYTF
d_call: TRBD2; cdr3_length: 17; v_call: TRBV6-1; cdr3_aa: CASSESSGGPGTYEQYF
d_call: TRBD1; cdr3_length: 15; v_call: TRBV5-4; cdr3_aa: CASIPRGGGRQPQHF
d_call: NA; cdr3_length: 15; v_call: TRBV6-6; cdr3_aa: CASSFFGANTGELFF
d_call: NA; cdr3_length: 15; v_call: TRBV7-6; cdr3_aa: CASSLAAFPPDTQYF
d_call: TRBD1; cdr3_length: 15; v_call: TRBV6-5; cdr3_aa: CASILTQGANYGYTF
d_call: NA; cdr3_length: 14; v_call: TRBV5-1; cdr3_aa: CASSPQGPDQPQHF
d_call: NA; cdr3_length: 15; v_call: TRBV6-5; cdr3_aa: CASSYLQGGFYEQYF
d_call: NA; cdr3_length: 16; v_call: TRBV7-8; cdr3_aa: CASSLRGQPGSTEAFF
d_call: NA; cdr3_length: 13; v_call: TRBV15; cdr3_aa: CATSRVLSYEQYF
d_call: NA; cdr3_length: 13; v_call: TRBV7-3; cdr3_aa: CASSPNRDTEAFF